This T cell receptor beta chain was retrieved from a study of blood T cell repertoires in COVID-19. Study summary: COVID-19 samples from acute and convalescent phases originated in the United States, Italy and Spain.

This clone was counted a few times. In the authors' workflow: For nucleated cells, counts were estimated from reference gene primer amplification. Assay: immunoSEQ multiplex PCR; the TCRdb copy retains only in-frame clones and omits some. D and trimming come from the DNA, and the V and J calls and clone size come from that table. The repertoire holds about 120,000 clones, with 65% to 90% as singletons. V was pared by 8 bases and J by 10 bases, with 17 bases between. CDR1 is SNHLY, CDR2 FYNNEI, per germline. The CDR3 has 13 residues. The TCR sequence derives from a woman aged 60 to 75 with acute or convalescent COVID-19. V gene TRBV2 combines with J gene TRBJ1-4; D remains unclear. Sequencing was performed on peripheral blood. The CDR3: CASQAGSFGKLFF. The CDR3 DNA reads TGTGCCAGCCAGGCTGGGTCTTTCGGAAAACTGTTTTTT. The complete variable domain, with remaining parts taken from reference TRBV2 and TRBJ1-4, reads EPEVTQTPSHQVTQMGQEVILRCVPISNHLYFYWYRQILGQKVEFLVSFYNNEISEKSEIFDDQFSVERPDGSNFTLKIRSTKLEDSAMYFCASQAGSFGKLFFGSGTQLSVL.